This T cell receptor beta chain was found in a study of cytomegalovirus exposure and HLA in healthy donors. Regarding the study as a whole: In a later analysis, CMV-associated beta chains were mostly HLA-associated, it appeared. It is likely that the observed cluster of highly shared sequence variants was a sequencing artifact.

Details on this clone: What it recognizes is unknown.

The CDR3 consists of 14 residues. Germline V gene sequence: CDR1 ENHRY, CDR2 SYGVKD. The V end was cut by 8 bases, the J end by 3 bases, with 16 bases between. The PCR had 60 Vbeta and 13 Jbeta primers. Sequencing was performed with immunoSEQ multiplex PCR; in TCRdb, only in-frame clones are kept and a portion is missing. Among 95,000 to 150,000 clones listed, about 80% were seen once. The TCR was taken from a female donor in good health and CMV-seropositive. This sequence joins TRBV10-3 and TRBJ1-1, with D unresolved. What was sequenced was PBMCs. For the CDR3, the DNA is TGTGCCATCGACGTCAAAGGAGATCACACTGAAGCTTTCTTT. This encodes CAIDVKGDHTEAFF.